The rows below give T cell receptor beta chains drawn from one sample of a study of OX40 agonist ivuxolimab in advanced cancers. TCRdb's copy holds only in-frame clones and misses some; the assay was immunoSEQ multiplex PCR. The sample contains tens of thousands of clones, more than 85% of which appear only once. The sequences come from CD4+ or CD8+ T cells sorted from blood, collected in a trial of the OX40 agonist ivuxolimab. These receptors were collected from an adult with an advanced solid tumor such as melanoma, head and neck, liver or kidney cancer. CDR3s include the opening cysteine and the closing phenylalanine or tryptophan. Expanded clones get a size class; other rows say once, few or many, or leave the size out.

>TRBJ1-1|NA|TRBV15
CATSSLKGQATEAFF
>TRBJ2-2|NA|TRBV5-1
CASSLEVGPATGELFF
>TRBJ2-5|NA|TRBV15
CATSRDRGTETQYF
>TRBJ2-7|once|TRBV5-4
CASSLGTILYF
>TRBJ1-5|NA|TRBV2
CASSGRGRDNQPQHF
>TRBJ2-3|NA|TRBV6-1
CASSALSGSGTDTQYF
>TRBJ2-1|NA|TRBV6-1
CASSESGLAPYNEQFF
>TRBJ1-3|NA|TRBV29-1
CSVEVVQGYGNTIYF
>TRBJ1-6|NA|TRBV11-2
CASSPQGYNSPLHF
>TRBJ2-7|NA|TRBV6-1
CASSEVGKPQYF
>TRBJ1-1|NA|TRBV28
CASREGMNTEAFF
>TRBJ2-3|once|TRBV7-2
CASSKGAGGRVDTQYF
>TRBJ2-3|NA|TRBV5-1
CASSLGLAASTDTQYF
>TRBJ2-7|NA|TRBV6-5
CASIERGTRNHEQYF
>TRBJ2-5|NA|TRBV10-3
CAISVTGEETQYF
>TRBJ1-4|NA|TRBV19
CASSPPAREKLFF
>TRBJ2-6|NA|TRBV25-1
CASSESSGANVLTF
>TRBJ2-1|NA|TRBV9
CASSFGQGQTRDEQFF
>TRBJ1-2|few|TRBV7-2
CASSLQGALGYTF
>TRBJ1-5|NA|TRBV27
CASSPRTEINQPQHF
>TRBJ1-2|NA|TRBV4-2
CASSQDRDREYGYTF
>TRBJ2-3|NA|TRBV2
CASTAAGGIADTQYF
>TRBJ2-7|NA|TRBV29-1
CSVLSGGRSYEQYF
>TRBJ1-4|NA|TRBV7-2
CASSLGGQGPNEKLFF
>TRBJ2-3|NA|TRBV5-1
CASSLAGSGRLRDTQYF
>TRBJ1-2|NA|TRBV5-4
CASRLTGSYGYTF
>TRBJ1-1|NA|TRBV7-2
CASSYYEGQGGAFF
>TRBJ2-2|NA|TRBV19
CASSISSGTGGTGELFF
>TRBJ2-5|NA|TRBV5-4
CASSFGTEAETQYF
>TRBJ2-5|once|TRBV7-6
CASSFMETQYF
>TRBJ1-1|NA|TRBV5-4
CASSLGQGIIGEAFF
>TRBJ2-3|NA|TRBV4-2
CASSQEKGTSGSRTDTQYF
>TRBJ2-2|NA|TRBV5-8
CASSLPGLAGFNGELFF
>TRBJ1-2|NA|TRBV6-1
CASSEGGGDYYGYTF
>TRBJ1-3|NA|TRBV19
CAIGTSSGNTIYF
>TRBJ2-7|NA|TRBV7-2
CASSLGRAAPSSYEQYF